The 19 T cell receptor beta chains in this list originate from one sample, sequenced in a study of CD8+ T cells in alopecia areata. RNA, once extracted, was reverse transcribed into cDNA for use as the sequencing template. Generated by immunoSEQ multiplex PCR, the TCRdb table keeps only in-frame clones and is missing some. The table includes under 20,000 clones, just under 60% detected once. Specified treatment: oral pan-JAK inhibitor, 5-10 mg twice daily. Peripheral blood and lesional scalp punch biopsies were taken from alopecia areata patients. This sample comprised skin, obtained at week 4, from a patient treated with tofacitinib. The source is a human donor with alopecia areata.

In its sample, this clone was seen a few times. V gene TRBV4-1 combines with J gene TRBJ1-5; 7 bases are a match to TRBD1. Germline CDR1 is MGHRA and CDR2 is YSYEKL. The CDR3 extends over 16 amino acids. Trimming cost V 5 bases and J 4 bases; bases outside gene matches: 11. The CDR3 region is CASSDPGQSANQPQHF. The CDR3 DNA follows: TGCGCCAGCAGCGATCCGGGACAGTCAGCAAATCAGCCCCAGCATTTT.

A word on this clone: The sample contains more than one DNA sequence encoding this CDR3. The CDR3 sequence: CASSEGGTANYGYTF. The CDR3 coding sequence is TGTGCCAGCAGTGAAGGGGGGACAGCTAACTATGGCTACACCTTC. The chain combines TRBV6-1 with TRBJ1-2; 7 bases align to TRBD1. This CDR3 comprises 15 residues. Germline V gene lookup returns CDR1 MNHNS and CDR2 SASEGT. After removal of 1 base from V and 0 bases from J, the junction contained 2 bases not matched to a gene.

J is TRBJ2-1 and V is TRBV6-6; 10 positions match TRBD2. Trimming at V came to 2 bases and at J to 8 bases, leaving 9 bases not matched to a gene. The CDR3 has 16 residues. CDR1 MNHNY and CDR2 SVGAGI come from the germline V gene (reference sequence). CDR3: CASSYISGGAGHEQFF. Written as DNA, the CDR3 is TGTGCCAGCAGTTACATCAGCGGGGGGGCCGGGCATGAGCAGTTCTTC.

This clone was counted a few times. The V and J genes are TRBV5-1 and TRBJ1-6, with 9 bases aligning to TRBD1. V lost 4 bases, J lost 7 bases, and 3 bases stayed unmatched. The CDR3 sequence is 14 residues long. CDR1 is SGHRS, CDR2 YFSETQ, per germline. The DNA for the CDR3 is TGCGCCAGCAGCAACGACAGGGGGAATTCACCCCTCCACTTT. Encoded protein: CASSNDRGNSPLHF.

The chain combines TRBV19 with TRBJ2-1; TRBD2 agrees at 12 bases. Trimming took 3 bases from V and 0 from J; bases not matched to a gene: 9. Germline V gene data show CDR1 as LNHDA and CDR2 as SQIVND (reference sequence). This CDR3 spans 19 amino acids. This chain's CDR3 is CASSIQGLAGPSSYNEQFF. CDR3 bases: TGTGCCAGTAGTATTCAAGGACTAGCGGGACCTTCCTCCTACAATGAGCAGTTCTTC.

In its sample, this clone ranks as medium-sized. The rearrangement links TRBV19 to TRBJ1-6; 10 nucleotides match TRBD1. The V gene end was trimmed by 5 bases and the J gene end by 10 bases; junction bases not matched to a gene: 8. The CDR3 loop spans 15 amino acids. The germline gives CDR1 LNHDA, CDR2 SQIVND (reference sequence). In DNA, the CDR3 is TGTGCCAGTAGTGAGACAGGGGGCGGTGGCTCACCCCTCCACTTT. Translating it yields CASSETGGGGSPLHF.

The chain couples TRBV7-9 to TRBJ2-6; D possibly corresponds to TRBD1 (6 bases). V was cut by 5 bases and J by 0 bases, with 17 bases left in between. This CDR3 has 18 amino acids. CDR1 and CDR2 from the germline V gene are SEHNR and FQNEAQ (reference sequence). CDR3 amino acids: CASSAKQGVASGANVLTF. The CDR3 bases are TGTGCCAGCAGCGCTAAACAGGGTGTGGCCTCTGGGGCCAACGTCCTGACTTTC.

The CDR3 bases are TGCAGCGTTATCAGCTGGGAGCGGGAGACCCAGTACTTC. Translated, it gives CSVISWERETQYF. The rearrangement joins TRBV29-1 to TRBJ2-5, with D possibly being TRBD2 (5 bases). This CDR3 has 13 residues. The germline gives CDR1 SQVTM, CDR2 ANQGSEA. The ends were cut back, 5 bases at V and 5 bases at J, with 15 bases in the middle.

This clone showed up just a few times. The CDR3 loop is CASSVSDGGTIQETQYF. The CDR3 nucleotides are TGTGCCAGCAGCGTATCAGACGGGGGAACTATCCAAGAGACCCAGTACTTC. The chain carries TRBV9 and TRBJ2-5; D is possibly TRBD2 (6 bases). V lost 1 base and J lost 1, with 17 bases in between. This CDR3 region has 17 residues. CDR1 is SGDLS and CDR2 is YYNGEE in the germline V gene.

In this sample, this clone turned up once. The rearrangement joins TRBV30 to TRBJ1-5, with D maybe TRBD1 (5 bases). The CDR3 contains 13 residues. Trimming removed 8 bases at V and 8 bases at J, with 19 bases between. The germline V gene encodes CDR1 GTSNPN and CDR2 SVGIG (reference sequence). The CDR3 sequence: CASNRAPGEPQHF. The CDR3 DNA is TGTGCCAGTAACCGGGCCCCGGGGGAGCCCCAGCATTTT. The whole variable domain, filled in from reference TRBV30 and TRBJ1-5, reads SQTIHQWPATLVQPVGSPLSLECTVEGTSNPNLYWYRQAAGRGLQLLFYSVGIGQISSEVPQNLSASRPQDRQFILSSKKLLLSDSGFYLCASNRAPGEPQHFGDGTRLSIL.

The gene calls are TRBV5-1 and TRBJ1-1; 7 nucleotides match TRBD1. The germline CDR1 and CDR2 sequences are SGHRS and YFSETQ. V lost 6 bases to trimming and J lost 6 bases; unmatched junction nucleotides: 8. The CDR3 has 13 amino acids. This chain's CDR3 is CASKRQGGAEAFF. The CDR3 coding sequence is TGCGCCAGCAAAAGACAGGGTGGGGCTGAAGCTTTCTTT.

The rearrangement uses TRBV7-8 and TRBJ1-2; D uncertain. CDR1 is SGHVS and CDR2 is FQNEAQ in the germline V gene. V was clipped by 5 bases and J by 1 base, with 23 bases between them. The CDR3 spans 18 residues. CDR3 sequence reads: CASSPSGWGLPFNYGYTF. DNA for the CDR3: TGTGCCAGCAGCCCCTCGGGGTGGGGTTTGCCTTTTAACTATGGCTACACCTTC.

CDR3 residues: CASSYTGGNYGYTF. The CDR3 DNA sequence: TGTGCCAGCAGTTACACAGGGGGCAACTATGGCTACACCTTC. This chain connects TRBV6-5 to TRBJ1-2; 9 nucleotides agree with TRBD1. V was clipped by 2 bases and J by 2 bases; unmatched bases: 0. The germline gives CDR1 MNHEY, CDR2 SVGAGI. This CDR3 has 14 amino acids.

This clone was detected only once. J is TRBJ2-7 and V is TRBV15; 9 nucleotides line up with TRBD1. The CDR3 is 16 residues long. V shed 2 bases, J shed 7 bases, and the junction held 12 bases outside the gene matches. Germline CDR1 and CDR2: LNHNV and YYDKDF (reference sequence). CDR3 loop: CATSRKRTGVNVEQYF. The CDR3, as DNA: TGTGCCACCAGCAGAAAACGGACAGGGGTAAATGTGGAGCAGTACTTC.

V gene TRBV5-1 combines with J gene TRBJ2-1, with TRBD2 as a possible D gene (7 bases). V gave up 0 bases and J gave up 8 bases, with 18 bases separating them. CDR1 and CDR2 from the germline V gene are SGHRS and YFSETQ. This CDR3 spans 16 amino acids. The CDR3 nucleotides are TGCGCCAGCAGCTTGGTGCCGCGCGGGGGCCTCGATGAGCAGTTCTTC. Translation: CASSLVPRGGLDEQFF. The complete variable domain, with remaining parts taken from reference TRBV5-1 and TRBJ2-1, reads KAGVTQTPRYLIKTRGQQVTLSCSPISGHRSVSWYQQTPGQGLQFLFEYFSETQRNKGNFPGRFSGRQFSNSRSEMNVSTLELGDSALYLCASSLVPRGGLDEQFFGPGTRLTVL.

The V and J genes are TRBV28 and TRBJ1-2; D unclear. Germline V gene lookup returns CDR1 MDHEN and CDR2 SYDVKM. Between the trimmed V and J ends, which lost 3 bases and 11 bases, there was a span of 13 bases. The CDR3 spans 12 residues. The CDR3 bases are TGTGCCAGCAGTTTGATATTGAGCGGTTACACCTTC. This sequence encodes CASSLILSGYTF.

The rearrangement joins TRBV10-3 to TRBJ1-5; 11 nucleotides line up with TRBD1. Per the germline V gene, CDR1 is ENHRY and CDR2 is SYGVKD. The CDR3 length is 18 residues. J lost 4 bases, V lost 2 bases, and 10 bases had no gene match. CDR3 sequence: CAISEALDRGPPNQPQHF. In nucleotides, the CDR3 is TGTGCCATCAGTGAGGCCCTGGACAGGGGGCCTCCAAATCAGCCCCAGCATTTT.

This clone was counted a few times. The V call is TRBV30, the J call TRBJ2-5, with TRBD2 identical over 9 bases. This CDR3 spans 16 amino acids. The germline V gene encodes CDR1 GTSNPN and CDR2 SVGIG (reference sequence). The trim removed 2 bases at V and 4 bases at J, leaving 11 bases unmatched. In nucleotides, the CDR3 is TGTGCCTGGAGTCCCAAGACTAGCGGAGGGGGAGAGACCCAGTACTTC. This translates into CAWSPKTSGGGETQYF.

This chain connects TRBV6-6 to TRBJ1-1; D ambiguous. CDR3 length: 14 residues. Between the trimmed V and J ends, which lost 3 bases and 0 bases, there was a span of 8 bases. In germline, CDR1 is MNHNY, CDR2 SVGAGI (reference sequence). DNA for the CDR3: TGTGCCAGCAGTTATCCTGGGGTGAACACTGAAGCTTTCTTT. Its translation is CASSYPGVNTEAFF.